The sequence of this T cell receptor (beta chain) was determined in a study of blood T cell repertoires in COVID-19. Overall study: Italy, Spain and the United States were the sources of the convalescent and acute COVID-19 samples. From T cells, B-cell-depleted T cells, or PBMCs came the material, which was cDNA or gDNA.

Self-reported history from a screening survey and questionnaire set each donor's cohort. Methods used by the authors: The authors estimated nucleated cell counts from reference gene primer amplification. TCRdb's copy holds only in-frame clones and misses some; the assay was immunoSEQ multiplex PCR. The V and J calls and clone size were taken over from that table, and D and trimming were inferred from the DNA. In the table there are 150,000 to 200,000 clones, over 70% of which are singletons. V was trimmed by 2 bases and J by 3 bases, leaving 8 bases between them. This CDR3 spans 14 amino acids. Germline assignment: CDR1 ENHRY and CDR2 SYGVKD.

Sequenced material: PBMCs or T cells enriched from blood (not recorded which). This clonotype was obtained from a woman aged 55-69 years who had recovered from COVID-19. The gene calls are TRBV10-3 and TRBJ1-5; no definite D call. CDR3 region: CAISEQTVNQPQHF. As DNA, the CDR3 is TGTGCCATCAGTGAGCAAACAGTCAATCAGCCCCAGCATTTT.